What follows are 28 T cell receptor beta chains derived from one specimen sequenced in a study of T cell responses to AZD1222 COVID-19 vaccine. The table came from immunoSEQ multiplex PCR; TCRdb's copy has only in-frame clones and leaves some out. Here the sample spans 150,000 or so clones, about 89% being singletons. The source was peripheral blood, collected 28 days after the second AZD1222 dose. The receptors were gathered from an adult who received the AZD1222 COVID-19 vaccine.

The chain links TRBV11-2 to TRBJ2-7; maybe TRBD1 (5 bases). This CDR3 has 13 residues. Looked up from germline, CDR1 is SGHAT and CDR2 is FQNNGV. Between the trimmed V and J ends, which lost 5 bases and 6 bases, there was a span of 14 bases. CDR3 amino acids: CASSEGVVGEQYF. CDR3 in DNA: TGTGCCAGCAGCGAAGGGGTGGTGGGCGAGCAGTACTTC.

The CDR3 reads CASSKAQVPTVISGNTIYF. CDR3 coding DNA: TGTGCCAGCAGCAAAGCGCAGGTGCCTACCGTGATCTCTGGAAACACCATATATTTT. The chain links TRBV21-1 to TRBJ1-3; the table's TRBD1 call for D was not verified on the DNA. TRBV21-1 is a pseudogene locus. CDR3 size: 19 residues.

This chain links TRBV7-9 with TRBJ1-4, with D possibly TRBD1 on 6 matching bases. The V end was cut by 0 bases, the J end by 4 bases, with 21 bases between. This CDR3 is 19 amino acids long. Per the germline V gene, CDR1 is SEHNR and CDR2 is FQNEAQ (reference sequence). CDR3 coding DNA: TGTGCCAGCAGCTTAGCCCAGGAGGGGGAGGTAGGGGATAATGAAAAACTGTTTTTT. Its protein is CASSLAQEGEVGDNEKLFF.

The chain couples TRBV2 to TRBJ1-6, with a possible D match to TRBD1 (5 bases). The CDR3 runs to 14 residues. Germline V gene lookup returns CDR1 SNHLY and CDR2 FYNNEI. Trimming took off 7 bases at V and 8 bases at J, with 15 bases between the two ends. The CDR3 DNA reads TGTGCCAGCAACATGGGGGGGTTTGATTCACCCCTCCACTTT. Its protein is CASNMGGFDSPLHF.

CDR3 nucleotides: TGTGCCAGCAGCTTAGGACGGCCCTCCTACGAGCAGTACTTC. Translating gives CASSLGRPSYEQYF. V is TRBV7-9 and J is TRBJ2-7, with D hard to call. CDR1 and CDR2 from the germline V gene are SEHNR and FQNEAQ (reference sequence). The CDR3 totals 14 residues. Trimming removed 1 base from V and 0 bases from J, with 7 bases in between. The whole variable domain, filled in from reference TRBV7-9 and TRBJ2-7, reads DTGVSQNPRHKITKRGQNVTFRCDPISEHNRLYWYRQTLGQGPEFLTYFQNEAQLEKSRLLSDRFSAERPKGSFSTLEIQRTEQGDSAMYLCASSLGRPSYEQYFGPGTRLTVT.

This clone appeared a single time. The chain couples TRBV19 to TRBJ1-5; D not certain. Germline V gene data show CDR1 as LNHDA and CDR2 as SQIVND (reference sequence). V lost 2 bases to trimming and J lost 5 bases, with 13 bases between them. CDR3 length: 15 amino acids. The CDR3, as DNA: TGTGCCAGTAGTATAACAGCGAACTCTTATCAGCCCCAGCATTTT. Its translation: CASSITANSYQPQHF.

The chain joins TRBV5-4 to TRBJ1-1; D possibly corresponds to TRBD1 (5 bases). V was shortened by 0 bases and J by 2 bases, with 8 bases between the two germline ends. Germline-derived CDR1 and CDR2 are SGHNT and YYREEE (reference sequence). The CDR3 extends over 14 amino acids. CDR3 coding DNA: TGTGCCAGCAGCTTGGCGGGGGATAACACTGAAGCTTTCTTT. Amino acids: CASSLAGDNTEAFF.

The chain couples TRBV7-3 to TRBJ2-2; D might be TRBD1 (5 bases). V lost 5 bases and J 0 bases, leaving 10 bases between the germline ends. Germline V CDR1 and CDR2: SGHTA, FQGTGA. The CDR3 totals 15 residues. The CDR3 protein is CASSPTASNTGELFF. In DNA, the CDR3 is TGTGCCAGCAGCCCGACAGCATCGAACACCGGGGAGCTGTTTTTT.

The chain employs TRBV29-1 and TRBJ2-7; 10 bases map to TRBD2. The CDR3 is made up of 13 amino acids. Per the germline V gene, CDR1 is SQVTM and CDR2 is ANQGSEA. V lost 4 bases to trimming and J lost 3 bases; unmatched junction nucleotides: 3. CDR3 amino acids: CSVASGSGYEQYF. CDR3 sequence (DNA): TGCAGCGTTGCTAGCGGGAGTGGCTACGAGCAGTACTTC.

The V and J genes are TRBV5-4 and TRBJ2-7; D unresolved. Germline V gene data show CDR1 as SGHNT and CDR2 as YYREEE (reference sequence). With 0 bases removed from V and 4 bases from J, the gap between germline ends came to 8 bases. The length of the CDR3 is 13 residues. In nucleotides, the CDR3 is TGTGCCAGCAGCTTGGACGGATTTTACGAGCAGTACTTC. This encodes CASSLDGFYEQYF. Complete variable domain (other parts from reference TRBV5-4 and TRBJ2-7): ETGVTQSPTHLIKTRGQQVTLRCSSQSGHNTVSWYQQALGQGPQFIFQYYREEENGRGNFPPRFSGLQFPNYSSELNVNALELDDSALYLCASSLDGFYEQYFGPGTRLTVT.

V is TRBV15 and J is TRBJ2-1; D may be TRBD2 (6 bases). V was shortened by 5 bases and J by 0 bases, with 14 bases between the two germline ends. Germline values: CDR1 LNHNV, CDR2 YYDKDF (reference sequence). The CDR3 extends over 16 amino acids. The CDR3 loop is CATSGPSVSSYNEQFF. The DNA of the CDR3 is TGTGCCACCAGCGGACCTAGCGTTTCCTCCTACAATGAGCAGTTCTTC.

The V and J genes are TRBV6-5 and TRBJ1-2; D uncertain. The V gene's germline CDR1 is MNHEY and CDR2 SVGAGI. Deletions cut 7 bases from V and 8 bases from J, with 20 bases between. The CDR3 contains 14 residues. CDR3: CASTRLLGREGYTF. CDR3 coding DNA: TGTGCCAGCACCCGGTTGTTGGGCCGGGAGGGCTACACCTTC.

A note on this clone: Mismatch with germline at one junction end may stem from a read error. The J gene is TRBJ2-6, the V gene TRBV7-7, with 7 bases that match TRBD2. CDR3 size: 16 residues. The germline V gene encodes CDR1 SSHAT and CDR2 FNYEAQ (reference sequence). CDR3 sequence reads: CASSGAPIGGANVLTF. CDR3 in DNA: TGTGCTAGCAGCGGGGCCCCTATAGGTGGGGCCAACGTCCTGACTTTC.

The rearrangement joins TRBV7-9 to TRBJ2-3; D uncertain. The V gene's germline CDR1 is SEHNR and CDR2 FQNEAQ (reference sequence). CDR3 length equals 16 residues. V was clipped by 7 bases and J by 3 bases, with 20 bases between them. CDR3 residues: CASTASTRGSTDTQYF. The CDR3 DNA follows: TGTGCCAGCACCGCCTCGACCCGCGGATCTACAGATACGCAGTATTTT.

The chain has TRBV24-1 and TRBJ2-1; TRBD2 matches at 8 bases. The CDR3 loop spans 13 amino acids. Trimming at V came to 7 bases and at J to 6 bases, leaving 4 bases not matched to a gene. Germline V gene sequence: CDR1 KGHDR, CDR2 SFDVKD. The CDR3 region is CATRSRGGNEQFF. The CDR3 coding sequence is TGTGCCACCAGAAGCCGGGGGGGCAATGAGCAGTTCTTC.

This chain uses TRBV4-1 with TRBJ1-3; 8 bases align to TRBD1. The CDR3 has 16 residues. Germline V lookup: CDR1 MGHRA, CDR2 YSYEKL. V shed 2 bases and J 3 bases; nucleotides not matched to a gene: 6. In DNA, the CDR3 is TGCGCCAGCAGCCAATCTCAGGGGGCTGATGGAAACACCATATATTTT. It is translated as CASSQSQGADGNTIYF.

This chain uses TRBV6-2 or TRBV6-3 with TRBJ2-5, with 11 bases identical to TRBD2. Trimming removed 5 bases from V and 5 bases from J; junction bases left unmatched: 4. The CDR3 is made up of 14 amino acids. CDR1 MNHEY and CDR2 SVGEGT come from the germline V gene. The CDR3 loop is CASSVSGGAETQYF. The CDR3 DNA reads as TGTGCCAGCAGTGTTAGCGGGGGGGCTGAGACCCAGTACTTC.

The chain has TRBV10-1 and TRBJ2-1; perhaps D is TRBD1 or TRBD2 (5 bases each). There are 14 residues in the CDR3. Trimming stripped 3 bases from V and 6 bases from J, with 12 bases between. Looked up from germline, CDR1 is WNHNN and CDR2 is SYGVQD (reference sequence). The CDR3 region has the DNA TGCGCCAGCAGTGACCGGGGCGCGGGCAATGAGCAGTTCTTC. Translating it yields CASSDRGAGNEQFF.

V is TRBV15 and J is TRBJ1-2, with 7 bases identical to TRBD1. Germline trimming cut 1 base from V and 0 bases from J; bases unmatched to any gene: 8. Germline lookup yields CDR1 LNHNV and CDR2 YYDKDF (reference sequence). CDR3 length: 17 amino acids. This CDR3 is CATSRVGRGKANYGYTF. For the CDR3, the DNA is TGTGCCACCAGCAGAGTGGGCAGGGGGAAAGCTAACTATGGCTACACCTTC.

This rearrangement joins TRBV5-1 to TRBJ2-1; D gene unclear. Trimming cost V 0 bases and J 7 bases, with 11 bases left between them. Looked up from germline, CDR1 is SGHRS and CDR2 is YFSETQ. CDR3 size: 14 residues. The CDR3 region is CASSLGMGSNEQFF. The CDR3 DNA follows: TGCGCCAGCAGCTTGGGGATGGGTTCAAATGAGCAGTTCTTC.

The chain employs TRBV5-1 and TRBJ2-7, with 11 positions matching TRBD2. Trimming removed 2 bases from V and 6 bases from J; junction bases left unmatched: 7. The CDR3 runs to 15 residues. Germline CDR1 and CDR2: SGHRS and YFSETQ. CDR3 protein: CASSLNSGGAGEQYF. In nucleotides, the CDR3 is TGCGCCAGCAGCTTAAATAGCGGGGGGGCCGGCGAGCAGTACTTC.

A single count supports this clone. The chain joins TRBV18 to TRBJ1-1, with D uncertain. Trimming pared 6 bases from V and 7 bases from J, leaving 15 bases between. CDR3 length: 13 residues. Germline V gene lookup returns CDR1 KGHSH and CDR2 LQKENI. The CDR3 DNA follows: TGTGCCAGCTCCCAGGAACAGTATTTTGAAGCTTTCTTT. Translating gives CASSQEQYFEAFF.

This sequence joins TRBV15 and TRBJ2-5; weak D call: TRBD2 (5 bases). Per the germline V gene, CDR1 is LNHNV and CDR2 is YYDKDF (reference sequence). Trimming removed 1 base from V and 5 bases from J, with 17 bases in between. The CDR3 contains 16 residues. CDR3 DNA: TGTGCCACCAGCAGAGTGTCGGGGATGGGGTCGGAGACCCAGTACTTC. Protein product: CATSRVSGMGSETQYF.

V is TRBV10-3 and J is TRBJ2-1, with 11 bases fitting TRBD2. From germline, CDR1 is ENHRY and CDR2 SYGVKD. The CDR3 loop spans 15 amino acids. J gave up 9 bases and V 2 bases, and 6 bases lay outside the gene matches. CDR3 sequence (DNA): TGTGCCATCAGTGAGACTAGCGGGAGCTTTGGTGAGCAGTTCTTC. Amino acid sequence: CAISETSGSFGEQFF.

The chain has TRBV19 and TRBJ2-1; D unresolved. The CDR3 extends over 15 amino acids. Germline values: CDR1 LNHDA, CDR2 SQIVND (reference sequence). Trimming removed 3 bases at V and 6 bases at J, with 15 bases between. CDR3 sequence reads: CASSINFLGSNEQFF. CDR3 DNA: TGTGCCAGTAGTATCAATTTTCTGGGGTCCAATGAGCAGTTCTTC.

V is TRBV6-6 and J is TRBJ2-2; the D is unclear. This CDR3 region has 14 residues. The V end lost 6 bases, the J end lost 6 bases, and 14 bases lay between the germline ends. Germline V gene lookup returns CDR1 MNHNY and CDR2 SVGAGI (reference sequence). The CDR3 sequence: CASRGPGRAGELFF. The CDR3 DNA reads TGTGCCAGCAGGGGCCCAGGAAGGGCCGGGGAGCTGTTTTTT.

The V and J genes are TRBV7-2 and TRBJ1-1, with a possible D match to TRBD1 (6 bases). Per germline, CDR1 SGHTA and CDR2 FQGNSA. The CDR3 length is 14 residues. V was clipped by 1 base and J by 4 bases, with 10 bases between them. The CDR3 region is CASSLGGARTEAFF. The CDR3 nucleotides read TGTGCCAGCAGCTTAGGGGGGGCGCGCACTGAAGCTTTCTTT.

The chain recombines TRBV7-3 with TRBJ1-1; 7 bases map to TRBD1. This CDR3 region has 16 residues. Germline V CDR1 and CDR2: SGHTA, FQGTGA. The trim removed 5 bases at V and 4 bases at J, leaving 13 bases unmatched. CDR3 amino acids: CASSRSRGSGGTEAFF. The CDR3 coding sequence is TGTGCCAGCAGCCGCTCCCGGGGCTCAGGGGGCACTGAAGCTTTCTTT.